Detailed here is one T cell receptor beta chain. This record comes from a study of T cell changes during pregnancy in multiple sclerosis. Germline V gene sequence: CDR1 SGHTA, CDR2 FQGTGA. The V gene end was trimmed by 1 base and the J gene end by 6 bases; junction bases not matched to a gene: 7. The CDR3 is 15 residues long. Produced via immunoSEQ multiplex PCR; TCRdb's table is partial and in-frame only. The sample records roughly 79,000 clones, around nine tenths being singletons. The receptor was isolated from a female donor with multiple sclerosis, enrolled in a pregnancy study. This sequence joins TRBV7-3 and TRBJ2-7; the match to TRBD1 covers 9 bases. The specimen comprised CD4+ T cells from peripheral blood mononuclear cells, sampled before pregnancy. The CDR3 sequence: CASSLRGTGSSEQYF. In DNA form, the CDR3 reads TGTGCCAGCAGCTTAAGGGGGACAGGGAGTAGCGAGCAGTACTTC.